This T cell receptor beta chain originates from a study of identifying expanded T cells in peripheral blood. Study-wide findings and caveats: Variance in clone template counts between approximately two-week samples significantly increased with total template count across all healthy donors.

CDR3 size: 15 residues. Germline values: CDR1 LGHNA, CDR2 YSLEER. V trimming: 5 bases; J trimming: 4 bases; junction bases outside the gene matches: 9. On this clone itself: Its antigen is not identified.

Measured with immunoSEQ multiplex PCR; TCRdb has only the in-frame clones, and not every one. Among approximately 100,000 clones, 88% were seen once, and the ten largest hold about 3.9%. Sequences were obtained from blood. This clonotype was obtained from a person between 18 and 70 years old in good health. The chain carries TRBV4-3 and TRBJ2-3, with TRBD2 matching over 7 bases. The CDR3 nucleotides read TGCGCCAGCAGCAAAGCAACTAGCGCGGCAGATACGCAGTATTTT. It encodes CASSKATSAADTQYF.